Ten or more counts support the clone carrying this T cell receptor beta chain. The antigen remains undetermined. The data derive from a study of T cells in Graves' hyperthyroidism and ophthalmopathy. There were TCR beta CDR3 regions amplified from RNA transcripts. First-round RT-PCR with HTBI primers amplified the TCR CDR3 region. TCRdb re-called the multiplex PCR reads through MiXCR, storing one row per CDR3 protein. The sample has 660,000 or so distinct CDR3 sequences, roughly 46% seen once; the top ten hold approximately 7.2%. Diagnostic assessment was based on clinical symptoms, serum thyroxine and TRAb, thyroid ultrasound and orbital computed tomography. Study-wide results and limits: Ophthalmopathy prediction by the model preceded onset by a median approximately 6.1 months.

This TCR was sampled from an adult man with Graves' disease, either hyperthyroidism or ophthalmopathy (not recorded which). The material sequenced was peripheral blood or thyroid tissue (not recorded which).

CDR3 bases: TGTGCCAGCAGCGTCGGGACGCATAATGAAAAACTGTTTTTT. Amino acid sequence: CASSVGTHNEKLFF. V is TRBV9 and J is TRBJ1-4, with D possibly TRBD1 on 5 matching bases. Germline CDR1 is SGDLS and CDR2 is YYNGEE. CDR3 length: 14 amino acids. V lost 2 bases to trimming and J lost 4 bases, with 9 bases between them.